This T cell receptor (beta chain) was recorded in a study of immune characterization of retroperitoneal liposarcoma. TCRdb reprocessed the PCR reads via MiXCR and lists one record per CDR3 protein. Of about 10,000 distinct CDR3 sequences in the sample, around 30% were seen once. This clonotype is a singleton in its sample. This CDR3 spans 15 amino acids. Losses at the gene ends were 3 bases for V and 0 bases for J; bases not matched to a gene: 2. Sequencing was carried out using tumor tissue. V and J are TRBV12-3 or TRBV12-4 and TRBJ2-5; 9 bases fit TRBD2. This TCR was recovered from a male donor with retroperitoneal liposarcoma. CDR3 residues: CASSFIAGDQETQYF. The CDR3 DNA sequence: TGTGCCAGCAGTTTTATAGCGGGGGACCAAGAGACCCAGTACTTC.